Below are 31 T cell receptor beta chains sequenced from a single sample in a study of cytomegalovirus exposure and HLA in healthy donors (dated by TCRdb to the late 2010s). The method behind the library was the immunoSEQ multiplex PCR assay. A mixture of 60 forward primers for TCR Vbeta segments and 13 reverse primers for TCR Jbeta segments was used in the multiplex PCR. TCRdb provides this immuneACCESS table in a form limited to in-frame rearrangements. Some clones are lacking; in checked studies, under half of them reflect an unresolved V gene, and why the rest are absent is not known. Within this sample are roughly 200,000 clones, with approximately 79% of them counted one time only. Approximately 1.5% of the sample rests with the top ten. The sequencing input was PBMCs. These receptors came from a man aged 45-60 years in good health and CMV-seronegative.

The V and J genes are TRBV23-1 and TRBJ2-7, with D uncertain. TRBV23-1 is sorted into the ORF group, with uncertain function. The CDR3 totals 13 residues. V dropped 3 bases and J dropped 0 bases, with 6 bases sitting between them. CDR3 sequence reads: CASSQVASYEQYF. In DNA, the CDR3 is TGCGCCAGCAGTCAGGTGGCCTCCTACGAGCAGTACTTC.

This clone was detected a few times. This chain connects TRBV28 to TRBJ2-3; tentatively, D is TRBD1 (6 bases). The germline V gene encodes CDR1 MDHEN and CDR2 SYDVKM. With 3 bases removed from V and 0 bases from J, the gap between germline ends came to 7 bases. The CDR3 consists of 14 residues. The CDR3, as DNA: TGTGCCAGCAGTTTGGACAGAAGCACAGATACGCAGTATTTT. Its translation: CASSLDRSTDTQYF.

This clone was detected a few times. This same CDR3 is encoded by further DNA sequences in the sample. The chain combines TRBV18 with TRBJ2-1; maybe TRBD1 (5 bases). CDR3 length: 13 residues. Germline CDR1 reads KGHSH; CDR2 reads LQKENI. Trimming took off 3 bases at V and 3 bases at J, with 6 bases between the two ends. The CDR3 nucleotides read TGTGCCAGCTCACCCGACAGCTACAATGAGCAGTTCTTC. It yields the protein CASSPDSYNEQFF.

The V gene is TRBV6-6, the J gene TRBJ2-7; weak D call: TRBD1 (6 bases). The V end was cut by 6 bases, the J end by 5 bases, with 17 bases between. The CDR3 spans 14 residues. Germline V gene data show CDR1 as MNHNY and CDR2 as SVGAGI (reference sequence). For the CDR3, the DNA is TGTGCCAGCAGGGATACAGGGTCTAGGGACGAGCAGTACTTC. Its protein is CASRDTGSRDEQYF.

The chain has TRBV7-6 and TRBJ2-1; 7 bases match TRBD2. Germline V lookup: CDR1 SGHVS, CDR2 FNYEAQ. CDR3 length: 14 residues. The V and J ends lost 3 bases and 2 bases, in that order; junction bases with no gene match: 1. The CDR3 reads CASSLGGTYNEQFF. Written as DNA, the CDR3 is TGTGCCAGCAGCTTGGGAGGGACCTACAATGAGCAGTTCTTC.

The chain uses TRBV5-6 and TRBJ1-1, with D possibly TRBD1 on 5 matching bases. The ends were cut back, 4 bases at V and 4 bases at J, with 14 bases in the middle. The CDR3 is 14 residues long. Germline V gene data show CDR1 as SGHDT and CDR2 as YYEEEE. For the CDR3, the DNA is TGTGCCAGCAGCCTCCGAAGGGGAACCACTGAAGCTTTCTTT. Amino acids: CASSLRRGTTEAFF.

The genes are TRBV14 and TRBJ2-3; TRBD1 aligns across 7 bases. The V segment lost 4 bases and the J segment 5 bases; nucleotides outside the gene matches: 18. Germline assignment: CDR1 SGHDN and CDR2 FVKESK. This CDR3 spans 18 amino acids. This chain's CDR3 is CASSRYDRRGSFIDTQYF. CDR3 coding DNA: TGTGCCAGCAGCCGATACGATCGCAGGGGGTCATTTATAGATACGCAGTATTTT.

Only one count was recorded for this clone. The chain is built from TRBV9 and TRBJ2-3; 7 positions agree with TRBD2. Germline V lookup: CDR1 SGDLS, CDR2 YYNGEE. Trimming removed 5 bases from V and 0 bases from J; junction bases left unmatched: 6. This CDR3 is built from 15 residues. This CDR3 is CASSRSGWSTDTQYF. In DNA form, the CDR3 reads TGTGCCAGCAGTCGTAGCGGGTGGAGCACAGATACGCAGTATTTT.

This chain joins TRBV9 and TRBJ1-2; a possible D gene is TRBD1 (6 bases). Germline V gene lookup returns CDR1 SGDLS and CDR2 YYNGEE. V lost 1 base to trimming and J lost 6 bases, with 13 bases between them. The CDR3 loop spans 14 amino acids. The CDR3 loop reads CASSVLESGDGYTF. Here the CDR3 DNA reads TGTGCCAGCAGCGTATTAGAATCAGGGGATGGCTACACCTTC.

The gene calls are TRBV29-1 and TRBJ2-7; tentative D call: TRBD1 (5 bases). This CDR3 region has 13 residues. The V gene lost 4 bases and the J gene lost 5 bases, with 15 bases spanning the gap. Per germline, CDR1 SQVTM and CDR2 ANQGSEA. The CDR3, as DNA: TGCAGCGTTGGACAGCCGCTTATGCACGAGCAGTACTTC. This sequence encodes CSVGQPLMHEQYF.

This rearrangement joins TRBV25-1 to TRBJ2-7; D call uncertain. With 5 bases removed from V and 0 bases from J, the gap between germline ends came to 17 bases. This CDR3 has 16 residues. Germline values: CDR1 MGHDK, CDR2 SYGVNS. The CDR3: CASSRNLEKFSYEQYF. CDR3 DNA: TGTGCCAGCAGTAGAAACCTCGAGAAGTTCTCCTACGAGCAGTACTTC.

This clone has just a few counts. This chain connects TRBV4-2 to TRBJ1-5; D might be TRBD1 (5 bases). V was trimmed by 0 bases and J by 5 bases, leaving 14 bases between them. Per the germline V gene, CDR1 is LGHNA and CDR2 is YNFKEQ. CDR3 length: 16 amino acids. The CDR3, as DNA: TGTGCCAGCAGCCAAGACTATGGACAAGGCCATCAGCCCCAGCATTTT. Translated, it gives CASSQDYGQGHQPQHF.

In this sample, this clone turned up a few times. The genes are TRBV2 and TRBJ2-7; a weak D match, TRBD2 (6 bases). This CDR3 region has 15 residues. Germline V gene lookup returns CDR1 SNHLY and CDR2 FYNNEI. Between the trimmed V and J ends, which lost 6 bases and 3 bases, there was a span of 18 bases. CDR3 protein: CASSPGTYPLYEQYF. The CDR3 coding sequence is TGTGCCAGCAGCCCCGGGACTTACCCTCTCTACGAGCAGTACTTC. Based on the CDR3 plus reference TRBV2 and TRBJ2-7, the full variable domain is EPEVTQTPSHQVTQMGQEVILRCVPISNHLYFYWYRQILGQKVEFLVSFYNNEISEKSEIFDDQFSVERPDGSNFTLKIRSTKLEDSAMYFCASSPGTYPLYEQYFGPGTRLTVT.

V usage is TRBV6-1 and J usage is TRBJ2-7; D might be TRBD2 (5 bases). This CDR3 is built from 14 residues. Germline V gene data show CDR1 as MNHNS and CDR2 as SASEGT. The V end was cut by 3 bases, the J end by 3 bases, with 12 bases between. CDR3 sequence (DNA): TGTGCCAGCAGTGATGCTGGAGAGGGCTACGAGCAGTACTTC. This translates into CASSDAGEGYEQYF.

The chain uses TRBV5-1 and TRBJ2-2, with a tentative D call TRBD2 (5 bases). From germline, CDR1 is SGHRS and CDR2 YFSETQ. The CDR3 runs 15 residues. Trimming took off 0 bases at V and 4 bases at J, with 10 bases between the two ends. The CDR3 here is CASSLVSESTGELFF. DNA for the CDR3: TGCGCCAGCAGCTTGGTTAGCGAATCCACCGGGGAGCTGTTTTTT. The entire variable domain, with the rest obtained from reference TRBV5-1 and TRBJ2-2, is as follows: KAGVTQTPRYLIKTRGQQVTLSCSPISGHRSVSWYQQTPGQGLQFLFEYFSETQRNKGNFPGRFSGRQFSNSRSEMNVSTLELGDSALYLCASSLVSESTGELFFGEGSRLTVL.

This clone was recorded a few times. The J gene is TRBJ1-2, the V gene TRBV28; TRBD1 is a possible D gene (5 bases). Germline V CDR1 and CDR2: MDHEN, SYDVKM. The CDR3 is made up of 14 amino acids. V gave up 7 bases and J gave up 4 bases, with 16 bases separating them. The chain's CDR3 is CASTPVDSIYGYTF. The CDR3, as DNA: TGTGCCAGCACTCCCGTCGACAGCATCTATGGCTACACCTTC.

Only one count was recorded for this clone. The V and J genes are TRBV2 and TRBJ1-5; TRBD1 might be the D (5 bases). V lost 5 bases and J lost 1, with 21 bases in between. CDR1 and CDR2 (germline): SNHLY, FYNNEI. The CDR3 extends over 18 amino acids. The CDR3 sequence is CASSPGGGKTASNQPQHF. The DNA for the CDR3 is TGTGCCAGCAGTCCCGGGGGGGGAAAGACGGCAAGCAATCAGCCCCAGCATTTT.

This rearrangement joins TRBV9 to TRBJ2-7, with 8 bases lining up with TRBD1. J was trimmed by 2 bases and V by 3 bases; bases with no gene match: 7. Germline CDR1 reads SGDLS; CDR2 reads YYNGEE. CDR3 length: 15 residues. CDR3 bases: TGTGCCAGCAGCGCAACGGGACAGGATACCTACGAGCAGTACTTC. This sequence encodes CASSATGQDTYEQYF.

V usage is TRBV6-1 and J usage is TRBJ2-1; TRBD2 might be the D (5 bases). Germline V CDR1 and CDR2: MNHNS, SASEGT. V was trimmed by 3 bases and J by 0 bases, leaving 9 bases between them. The CDR3 sequence is 15 residues long. CDR3 in DNA: TGTGCCAGCAGTGATCAGGACTCCTCCTACAATGAGCAGTTCTTC. As protein: CASSDQDSSYNEQFF.

V usage is TRBV6-5 and J usage is TRBJ2-5; 7 positions match TRBD1. The DNA end lines up better with TRBJ2-7; the J call may be wrong. The CDR3 consists of 15 residues. The V gene's germline CDR1 is MNHEY and CDR2 SVGAGI. CDR3 region: CASRPHRGATYEQYF. For the CDR3, the DNA is TGTGCCAGCAGGCCTCACAGGGGCGCTACCTACGAGCAGTACTTC.

For this clone: Additional DNA sequences in this sample encode the identical CDR3. The chain uses TRBV18 and TRBJ2-7; TRBD1 aligns across 10 bases. The germline V gene has CDR1 KGHSH and CDR2 LQKENI. The CDR3 is 15 residues long. Trimming cost V 3 bases and J 3 bases; bases outside gene matches: 5. The CDR3 sequence: CASSPVGQGDYEQYF. CDR3 DNA: TGTGCCAGCTCACCGGTTGGACAGGGGGACTACGAGCAGTACTTC.

In its sample, this clone was seen a few times. The chain has TRBV27 and TRBJ2-3; 14 nucleotides agree with TRBD2. Germline V CDR1 and CDR2: MNHEY, SMNVEV (reference sequence). Trimming removed 3 bases from V and 4 bases from J; junction bases left unmatched: 6. The CDR3 totals 17 residues. CDR3 protein: CASSFVGLAGGSDTQYF. The CDR3 nucleotides are TGTGCCAGCAGTTTTGTTGGACTAGCGGGGGGATCAGATACGCAGTATTTT.

The chain has TRBV15 and TRBJ1-5; TRBD1 matches at 7 bases. The V gene's germline CDR1 is LNHNV and CDR2 YYDKDF (reference sequence). The J segment lost 3 bases and the V segment lost 1 base, leaving 6 bases of the junction unmatched. There are 16 residues in the CDR3. The CDR3 nucleotides read TGTGCCACCAGCAGAGTTAGACAGGGACACAATCAGCCCCAGCATTTT. Protein sequence: CATSRVRQGHNQPQHF.

The chain carries TRBV28 and TRBJ1-2; no reliable D call. V shed 4 bases and J shed 0 bases, with 12 bases lying between them. The CDR3 has 15 amino acids. Germline V gene data show CDR1 as MDHEN and CDR2 as SYDVKM. DNA for the CDR3: TGTGCCAGCAGTTCACCAGTCCAAGCTAACTATGGCTACACCTTC. It codes for CASSSPVQANYGYTF.

This clone was detected a few times. V is TRBV30 and J is TRBJ2-3; tentative D call: TRBD2 (5 bases). Germline CDR1 and CDR2: GTSNPN and SVGIG (reference sequence). This CDR3 is built from 15 residues. Trimming removed 0 bases from V and 2 bases from J, with 12 bases in between. This chain's CDR3 is CAWSVPSGSTDTQYF. The DNA of the CDR3 is TGTGCCTGGAGTGTACCCAGCGGCTCCACAGATACGCAGTATTTT. Full variable domain (missing parts from reference TRBV30 and TRBJ2-3): SQTIHQWPATLVQPVGSPLSLECTVEGTSNPNLYWYRQAAGRGLQLLFYSVGIGQISSEVPQNLSASRPQDRQFILSSKKLLLSDSGFYLCAWSVPSGSTDTQYFGPGTRLTVL.

The chain has TRBV11-2 and TRBJ2-7, with a possible D match to TRBD1 (5 bases). Germline CDR1 is SGHAT and CDR2 is FQNNGV. The V end was cut by 1 base, the J end by 0 bases, with 13 bases between. CDR3 length equals 16 residues. The CDR3 loop reads CASSLVSAGNSYEQYF. DNA for the CDR3: TGTGCCAGCAGCTTAGTCTCCGCAGGGAACTCCTACGAGCAGTACTTC. Full variable domain (remainder filled in from reference TRBV11-2 and TRBJ2-7): EAGVAQSPRYKIIEKRQSVAFWCNPISGHATLYWYQQILGQGPKLLIQFQNNGVVDDSQLPKDRFSAERLKGVDSTLKIQPAKLEDSAVYLCASSLVSAGNSYEQYFGPGTRLTVT.

The chain recombines TRBV30 with TRBJ2-2; a weak D match, TRBD1 (5 bases). The ends were cut back, 3 bases at V and 6 bases at J, with 8 bases in the middle. The CDR3 is 12 residues long. Looked up from germline, CDR1 is GTSNPN and CDR2 is SVGIG (reference sequence). This CDR3 is CAWRPRAGELFF. Here the CDR3 DNA reads TGTGCCTGGAGGCCCAGGGCCGGGGAGCTGTTTTTT. The variable domain in full, completed from reference TRBV30 and TRBJ2-2, reads SQTIHQWPATLVQPVGSPLSLECTVEGTSNPNLYWYRQAAGRGLQLLFYSVGIGQISSEVPQNLSASRPQDRQFILSSKKLLLSDSGFYLCAWRPRAGELFFGEGSRLTVL.

This clone occurred a few times. The V and J genes are TRBV28 and TRBJ2-7; D gene ambiguous. Germline V lookup: CDR1 MDHEN, CDR2 SYDVKM. V was shortened by 4 bases and J by 2 bases, with 9 bases between the two germline ends. This CDR3 is 13 amino acids long. CDR3 coding DNA: TGTGCCAGCAGTTCCCCAGAGGCCTACGAGCAGTACTTC. It translates to CASSSPEAYEQYF.

The chain carries TRBV18 and TRBJ2-3, with D tentatively TRBD1 (6 bases). Germline lookup yields CDR1 KGHSH and CDR2 LQKENI. V lost 2 bases and J 6 bases, leaving 21 bases between the germline ends. The CDR3 length is 17 residues. CDR3 sequence reads: CASSPSTGTTVGDTQYF. DNA for the CDR3: TGTGCCAGCTCACCATCAACCGGGACAACGGTGGGGGATACGCAGTATTTT.

CDR3 residues: CASREGDGYTF. In DNA, the CDR3 is TGTGCCAGCCGCGAGGGAGATGGCTACACCTTC. This chain uses TRBV9 with TRBJ1-2, with unresolved D. Germline V gene lookup returns CDR1 SGDLS and CDR2 YYNGEE. Trimming removed 7 bases from V and 6 bases from J, with 10 bases in between. The CDR3 contains 11 residues.

This rearrangement joins TRBV7-8 to TRBJ1-1, with 8 bases lining up with TRBD1. Germline trimming cut 4 bases from V and 7 bases from J; bases unmatched to any gene: 14. CDR3 length equals 16 residues. The germline CDR1 and CDR2 sequences are SGHVS and FQNEAQ. In DNA form, the CDR3 reads TGTGCCAGCAGCTCGAGTTCACAGGGGGTTCACAGTGAAGCTTTCTTT. Translating it yields CASSSSSQGVHSEAFF.